This is a list of T cell receptor beta chains from one sample in a study of T cells in localized non-small cell lung cancer. Clones were read by immunoSEQ multiplex PCR, and TCRdb kept only the in-frame ones, dropping some. The table has roughly 31,000 clones, 80% to 90% seen once. The material sequenced was peripheral blood, taken before any cancer treatment. These receptor sequences come from a woman aged 35 to 69 with stage I lung adenocarcinoma. Both conserved end residues are part of each CDR3. Each record gives: D gene, clone size, V gene, J gene, CDR3 DNA, CDR3 protein. The D gene is left open where the match is weak. Rows may omit the clone size; those that give it use once, few, many or a size class.

TRBD1	few	TRBV9	TRBJ1-6	TGTGCCAGCAGCGTCCAGGGGGCGGGGAATTCACCCCTCCACTTT	CASSVQGAGNSPLHF
.	.	TRBV11-2	TRBJ1-3	TGTGCCAGCAGCTTTTCGGGTAGGAACTCTGGAAACACCATATATTTT	CASSFSGRNSGNTIYF
.	.	TRBV11-2	TRBJ1-4	TGTGCCAGCAGCTTAGATTCTGGGAATCTGCAAAAACTGTTTTTT	CASSLDSGNLQKLFF
TRBD1	.	TRBV15	TRBJ2-3	TGTGCCACCAGCAGAGATCCGGGACAGTCCACAGATACGCAGTATTTT	CATSRDPGQSTDTQYF
TRBD2	once	TRBV7-9	TRBJ2-7	TGTGCCAGCAGCCCCGGACTAGCGGGACCCGAATTCCCCTCCTACGAGCAGTACTTC	CASSPGLAGPEFPSYEQYF
TRBD1	.	TRBV5-1	TRBJ2-6	TGCGCCAGCAGCTTGGCCCGGACAGGGGGCTATGGGGCCAACGTCCTGACTTTC	CASSLARTGGYGANVLTF
TRBD2	.	TRBV4-2	TRBJ2-7	TGTGCCAGCAGCCCGTCGGGCAGCGGGGGCTCCTACGAGCAGTACTTC	CASSPSGSGGSYEQYF
TRBD2	.	TRBV18	TRBJ2-1	TGTGCCAGCTCACCACCCGGTCGACTAGCGGGAGTGGGTGAGCAGTTCTTC	CASSPPGRLAGVGEQFF
.	few	TRBV18	TRBJ1-5	TGTGCCAGCTCTCTCAGGGGTCAGCCCCAGCATTTT	CASSLRGQPQHF
.	.	TRBV30	TRBJ1-4	TGTGCCTGGAGTCGGGGTGGGGGAACTAATGAAAAACTGTTTTTT	CAWSRGGGTNEKLFF